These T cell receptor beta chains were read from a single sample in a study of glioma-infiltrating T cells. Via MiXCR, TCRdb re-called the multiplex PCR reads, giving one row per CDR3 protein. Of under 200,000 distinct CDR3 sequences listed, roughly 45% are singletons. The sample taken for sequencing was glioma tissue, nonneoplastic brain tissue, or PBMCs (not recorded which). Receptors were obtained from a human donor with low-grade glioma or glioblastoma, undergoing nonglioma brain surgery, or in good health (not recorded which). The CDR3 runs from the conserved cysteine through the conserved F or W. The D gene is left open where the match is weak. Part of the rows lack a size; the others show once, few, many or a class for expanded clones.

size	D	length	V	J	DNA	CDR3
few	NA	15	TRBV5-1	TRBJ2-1	TGCGCCAGCAGCTTGGCCGGCTACTCCTACAATGAGCAGTTCTTC	CASSLAGYSYNEQFF
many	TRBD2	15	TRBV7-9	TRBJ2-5	TGTGCCAGCAGCTTACTAGGGACTAACCACGTGACCCAGTACTTC	CASSLLGTNHVTQYF
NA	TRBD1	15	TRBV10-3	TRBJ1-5	TGTGCCATCAGTCGCGGACAGGGGGTCAATCAGCACCAGCATTTT	CAISRGQGVNQHQHF
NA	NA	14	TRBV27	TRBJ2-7	TGTGTTAGCAGTCTCGACGCCTCAGGCTACGAGCAGTACTTC	CVSSLDASGYEQYF
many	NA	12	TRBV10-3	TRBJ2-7	TGTGCCATCAAAAGGGGTACCGACGAGCAGTACTTC	CAIKRGTDEQYF
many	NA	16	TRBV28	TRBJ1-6	TGTGCCAGCAGCCGTCTGTTGGGGGCTAATAATTCACCCCTCCACTTT	CASSRLLGANNSPLHF
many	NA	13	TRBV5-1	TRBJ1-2	TGCGCCAGCTTTGAGGACATAGGGGATGGCTACACCTTC	CASFEDIGDGYTF
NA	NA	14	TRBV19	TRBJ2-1	TGTGCCAGTAGTATACAGCTCTGGAACTATGAGCAGTTCTTC	CASSIQLWNYEQFF
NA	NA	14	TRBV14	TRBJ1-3	TGTGCCAGCAGCCAAGGACGGAAGCGAAACACCATATATTTT	CASSQGRKRNTIYF
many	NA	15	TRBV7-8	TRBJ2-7	TGTGCCAGCAGCTCTAACCGGGACTTGGAATACGAGCAGTACTTC	CASSSNRDLEYEQYF
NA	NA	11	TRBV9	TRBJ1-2	TGTGCCAGCAGCGCTGCAGGTGGCTACACCTTC	CASSAAGGYTF
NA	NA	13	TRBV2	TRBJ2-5	TGTGCCAGCAGCTACGGACGGGAAGAGACCCAGTACTTC	CASSYGREETQYF
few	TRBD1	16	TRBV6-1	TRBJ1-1	TGTGCCAGCAGGCCGACAGGGGCTTCAATTGACACTGAAGCTTTCTTT	CASRPTGASIDTEAFF
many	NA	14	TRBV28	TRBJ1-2	TGTGCCAGCATCCTAAGCGGCCAGGCCTATGGCTACACCTTC	CASILSGQAYGYTF
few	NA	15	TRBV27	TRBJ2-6	TGTGCCAGCAGTTTATACGCTTCTGGGGCCAACGTCCTGACTTTC	CASSLYASGANVLTF
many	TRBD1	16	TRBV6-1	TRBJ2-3	TGTGCCAGCAGTCCGGGGACAGTTTTTGCCGGGCATACGCAGTATTTT	CASSPGTVFAGHTQYF
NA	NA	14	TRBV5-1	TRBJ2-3	TGCGCCAGCAGCTTCAGCAGGGACACAGATACGCAGTATTTT	CASSFSRDTDTQYF
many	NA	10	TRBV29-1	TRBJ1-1	TGCAGCGTAGGGAGGGCTGAAGCTTTCTTT	CSVGRAEAFF
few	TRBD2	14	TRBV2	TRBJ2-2	TGTGCCAGCAAGGAGCGGGAGCACACCGGGGAGCTGTTTTTT	CASKEREHTGELFF
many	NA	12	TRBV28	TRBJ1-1	TGTGCCAGCACGGGTCCGAACACTGAAGCTTTCTTT	CASTGPNTEAFF
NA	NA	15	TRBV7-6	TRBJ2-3	TGTGCCAGCAGCTCTTGGAATGGGCTCACAGATACGCAGTATTTT	CASSSWNGLTDTQYF
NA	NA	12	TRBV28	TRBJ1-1	TGTGCCAGCAGTTTCCTCGGGAGACTAGCCTTCTTT	CASSFLGRLAFF
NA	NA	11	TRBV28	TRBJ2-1	TGTGCCAGCAGTTCAGGGACAACGCAGTTCTTC	CASSSGTTQFF
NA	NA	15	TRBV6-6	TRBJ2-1	TGTGCCAGCAGCTCAGGGGGGGGTAGGTTCCATGAGCAGTTCTTC	CASSSGGGRFHEQFF
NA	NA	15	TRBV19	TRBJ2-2	TGTGCCACCCAGAGCCCCAAGGATGGCACCGGGGAGCTGTTTTTT	CATQSPKDGTGELFF
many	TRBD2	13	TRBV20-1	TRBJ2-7	TGCAGTGCTGTGGGACTAGGGCTAGGCGAGCAGTACTTC	CSAVGLGLGEQYF
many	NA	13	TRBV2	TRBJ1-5	TGTGCCAGCAGGGGGAGCCCCAATCAGCCCCAGCATTTT	CASRGSPNQPQHF
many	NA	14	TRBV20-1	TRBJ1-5	TGCAGTGCTAGACTCCAACTTTCAAATCAGCCCCAGCATTTT	CSARLQLSNQPQHF
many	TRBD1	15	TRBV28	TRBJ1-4	TGTGCCAGCACCACAAAAGGGACAGGGAGTGAAAAACTGTTTTTT	CASTTKGTGSEKLFF
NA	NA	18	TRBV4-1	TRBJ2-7	TGCGCCAGCAGCAAAGACTCTCCAAGAGGCTCAGGGATGAACGAGCAGTACTTC	CASSKDSPRGSGMNEQYF
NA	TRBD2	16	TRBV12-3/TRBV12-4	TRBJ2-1	TGTGCCAGCAGTCGCCCCGGGACTACGACCTACAATGAGCAGTTCTTC	CASSRPGTTTYNEQFF
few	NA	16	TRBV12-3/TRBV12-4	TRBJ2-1	TGTGCCAGCAGCCCCCGGGAGCTAGTTTTATACAATGAGCAGTTCTTC	CASSPRELVLYNEQFF
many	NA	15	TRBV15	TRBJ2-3	TGTGCCACCAGCAGAGAGGGACACGCCACAGATACGCAGTATTTT	CATSREGHATDTQYF
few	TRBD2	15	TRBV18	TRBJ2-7	TGTGCCAGCTCGCTCGGGACTAGCAGCCAGTACGAGCAGTACTTC	CASSLGTSSQYEQYF
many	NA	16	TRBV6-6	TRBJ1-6	TGTGCCAGCAGTTACAGCACGGGACGGATTAATTCACCCCTCCACTTT	CASSYSTGRINSPLHF
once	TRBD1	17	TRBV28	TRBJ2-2	TGTGCCAGCATGACCGGGACAGGGATTCGTATTTCCGGGGAGCTGTTTTTT	CASMTGTGIRISGELFF
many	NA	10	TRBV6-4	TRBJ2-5	TGTGCCATCTCGCCTTCGACCCAGTACTTC	CAISPSTQYF
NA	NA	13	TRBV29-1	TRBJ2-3	TGCAGCGTCCAACGGGACTTCACAGATACGCAGTATTTT	CSVQRDFTDTQYF
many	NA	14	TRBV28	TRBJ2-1	TGTGCCAGCAGTTTAACCGGGATCTACAATGAGCAGTTCTTC	CASSLTGIYNEQFF
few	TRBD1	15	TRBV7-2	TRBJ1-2	TGTGCCAGCAGCCCCGGACAGGGCGAGAACTATGGCTACACCTTC	CASSPGQGENYGYTF
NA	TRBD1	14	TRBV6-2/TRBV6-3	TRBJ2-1	TGTGCCAGCAGTTACTCGTGGGGGACAGATGAGCAGTTCTTC	CASSYSWGTDEQFF
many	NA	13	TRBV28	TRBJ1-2	TGTGCCAGCACCTCACCAGGGTCTTATGGCTACACCTTC	CASTSPGSYGYTF
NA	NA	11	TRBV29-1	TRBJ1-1	TGCAGCGTTGCCAGGAACACTGAAGCTTTCTTT	CSVARNTEAFF
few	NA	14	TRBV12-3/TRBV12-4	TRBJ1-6	TGTGCCAGCAAGGGACAAGTGAATAATTCACCCCTCCACTTT	CASKGQVNNSPLHF
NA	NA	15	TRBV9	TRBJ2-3	TGTGCCAGCAGCGTGTCGCTCCAAGAAACAGATACGCAGTATTTT	CASSVSLQETDTQYF
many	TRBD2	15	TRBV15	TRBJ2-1	TGTGCCACCAGCAGATGGACTAGCGGGAGGAATGAGCAGTTCTTC	CATSRWTSGRNEQFF
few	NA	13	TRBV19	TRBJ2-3	TGTGCCAGTAGTATAGATTGGACAGATACGCAGTATTTT	CASSIDWTDTQYF
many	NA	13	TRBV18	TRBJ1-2	TGTGCCAGCTCGCCGGATGGCGATGGAGGCTACACCTTC	CASSPDGDGGYTF
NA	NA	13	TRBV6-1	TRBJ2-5	TGTGCCAGCAGTGGTACTAGTTACAATGGGCAGTCCTTC	CASSGTSYNGQSF
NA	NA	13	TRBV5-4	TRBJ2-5	TGTGCCAGCAGTTTAGCGGTCCAAGAGACCCAGTACTTC	CASSLAVQETQYF
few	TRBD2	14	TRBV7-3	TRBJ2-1	TGTGCCAGCAGCTCAGCGGGAGTCTCAAATGAGCAGTTCTTC	CASSSAGVSNEQFF